This T cell receptor (beta chain) was found in a study of tumor-infiltrating lymphocytes in primary liver carcinoma. For the study at large: The study reported T1-T3 N0M0 tumors spanning 4.2 to 10 cm.

CDR1 and CDR2 from the germline V gene are LGHNA and YSLEER. The CDR3 spans 13 residues. Trimming pared 8 bases from V and 7 bases from J, leaving 17 bases between. Production of TCR beta cDNA used 400 to 600 ng total RNA together with a constant-region primer. TCR beta libraries came from three nested multiplex PCR rounds using slightly modified ARM-PCR. Running 10 cycles apiece, the first two PCR rounds relied on TRBV1-TRBV30 forward primers together with a C-beta reverse primer. In TCRdb, the multiplex PCR reads were re-called with MiXCR into one record per CDR3 protein. The data contain about 320,000 distinct CDR3 sequences, 50% to 70% of them singletons. As regards this clonotype: Its specificity is not known.

They got blood RNA out of unsorted whole blood and also pulled out germline DNA. Overall study results and limits: Tumor tissue displayed a significantly greater top-250-clone fraction than blood (p = 0.039).

The sequencing sample was made of peripheral blood. This chain links TRBV4-3 with TRBJ1-2, with D uncertain. The sequence came from a man aged 40-49 years with primary liver carcinoma and hepatitis B virus infection. The CDR3 region has the DNA TGCGCCAGCTCTACACAGTGGGCGCGTGGCTACACCTTC. It encodes CASSTQWARGYTF.